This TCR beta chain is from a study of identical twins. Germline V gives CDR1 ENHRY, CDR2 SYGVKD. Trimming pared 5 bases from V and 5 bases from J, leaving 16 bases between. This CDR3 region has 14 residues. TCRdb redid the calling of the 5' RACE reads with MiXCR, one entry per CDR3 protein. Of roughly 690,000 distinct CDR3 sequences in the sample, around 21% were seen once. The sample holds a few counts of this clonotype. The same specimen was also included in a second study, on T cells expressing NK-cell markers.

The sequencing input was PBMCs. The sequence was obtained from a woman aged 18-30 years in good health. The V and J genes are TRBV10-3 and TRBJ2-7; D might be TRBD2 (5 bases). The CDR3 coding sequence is TGTGCCATCAGTACGGGAAAAAGCGGTCACGAGCAGTACTTC. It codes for CAISTGKSGHEQYF.